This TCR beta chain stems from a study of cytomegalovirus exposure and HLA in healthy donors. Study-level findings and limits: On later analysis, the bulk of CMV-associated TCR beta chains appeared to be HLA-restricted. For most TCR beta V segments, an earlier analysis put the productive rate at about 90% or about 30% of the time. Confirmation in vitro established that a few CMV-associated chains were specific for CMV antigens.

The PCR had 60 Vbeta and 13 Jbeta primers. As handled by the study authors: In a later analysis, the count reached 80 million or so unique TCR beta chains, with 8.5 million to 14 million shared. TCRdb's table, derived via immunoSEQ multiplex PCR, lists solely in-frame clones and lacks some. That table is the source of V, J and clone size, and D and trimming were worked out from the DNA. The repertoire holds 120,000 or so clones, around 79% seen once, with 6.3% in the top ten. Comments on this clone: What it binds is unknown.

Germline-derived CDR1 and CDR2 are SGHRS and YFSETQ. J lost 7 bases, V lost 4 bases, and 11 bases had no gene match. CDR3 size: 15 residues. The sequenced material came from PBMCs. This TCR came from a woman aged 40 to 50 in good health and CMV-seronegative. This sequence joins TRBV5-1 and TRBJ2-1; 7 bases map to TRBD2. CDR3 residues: CASSPGVVGGNEQFF. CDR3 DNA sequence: TGCGCCAGCAGCCCCGGGGTAGTGGGGGGGAATGAGCAGTTCTTC.